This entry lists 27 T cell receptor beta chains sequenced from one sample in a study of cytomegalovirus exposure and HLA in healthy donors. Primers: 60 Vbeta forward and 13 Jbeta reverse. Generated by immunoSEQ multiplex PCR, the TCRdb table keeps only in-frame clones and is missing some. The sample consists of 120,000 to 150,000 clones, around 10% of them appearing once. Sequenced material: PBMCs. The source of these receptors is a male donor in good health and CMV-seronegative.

CDR3 protein: CASSVVGQGAYTGELFF. CDR3 in DNA: TGTGCCAGCAGCGTAGTTGGACAGGGGGCTTACACCGGGGAGCTGTTTTTT. The chain carries TRBV9 and TRBJ2-2; 11 nucleotides match TRBD1. This CDR3 contains 17 residues. With 0 bases clipped from V and 3 bases from J, the junction kept 4 bases outside the gene matches. Per the germline V gene, CDR1 is SGDLS and CDR2 is YYNGEE.

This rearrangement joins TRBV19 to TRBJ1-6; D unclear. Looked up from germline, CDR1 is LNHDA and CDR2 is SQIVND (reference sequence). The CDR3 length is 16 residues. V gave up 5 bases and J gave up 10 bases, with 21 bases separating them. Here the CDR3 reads CASSEGLFSLGSPLHF. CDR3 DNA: TGTGCCAGTAGTGAAGGACTCTTTTCCCTAGGGTCACCCCTCCACTTT.

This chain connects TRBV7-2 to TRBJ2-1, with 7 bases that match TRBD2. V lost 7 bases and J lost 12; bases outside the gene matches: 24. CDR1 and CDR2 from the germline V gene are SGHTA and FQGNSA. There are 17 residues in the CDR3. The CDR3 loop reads CASNTLGAGEFINGQFF. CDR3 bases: TGTGCCAGCAACACCCTAGGGGCGGGGGAGTTCATCAACGGGCAGTTCTTC. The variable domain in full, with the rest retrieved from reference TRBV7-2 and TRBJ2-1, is GAGVSQSPSNKVTEKGKDVELRCDPISGHTALYWYRQSLGQGLEFLIYFQGNSAPDKSGLPSDRFSAERTGGSVSTLTIQRTQQEDSAVYLCASNTLGAGEFINGQFFGPGTRLTVL.

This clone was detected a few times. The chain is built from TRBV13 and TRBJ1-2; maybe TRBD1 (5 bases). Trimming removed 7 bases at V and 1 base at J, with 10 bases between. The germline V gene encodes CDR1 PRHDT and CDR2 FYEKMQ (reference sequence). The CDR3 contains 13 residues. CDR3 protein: CASTGGFNYGYTF. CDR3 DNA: TGTGCCAGCACCGGGGGTTTTAACTATGGCTACACCTTC.

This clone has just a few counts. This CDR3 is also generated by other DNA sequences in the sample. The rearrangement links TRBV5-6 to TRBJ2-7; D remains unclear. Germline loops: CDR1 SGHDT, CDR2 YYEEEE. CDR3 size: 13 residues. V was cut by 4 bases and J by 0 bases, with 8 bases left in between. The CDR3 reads CASSLRGSYEQYF. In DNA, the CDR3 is TGTGCCAGCAGCCTGCGAGGCTCCTACGAGCAGTACTTC. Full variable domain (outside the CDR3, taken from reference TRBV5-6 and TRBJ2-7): DAGVTQSPTHLIKTRGQQVTLRCSPKSGHDTVSWYQQALGQGPQFIFQYYEEEERQRGNFPDRFSGHQFPNYSSELNVNALLLGDSALYLCASSLRGSYEQYFGPGTRLTVT.

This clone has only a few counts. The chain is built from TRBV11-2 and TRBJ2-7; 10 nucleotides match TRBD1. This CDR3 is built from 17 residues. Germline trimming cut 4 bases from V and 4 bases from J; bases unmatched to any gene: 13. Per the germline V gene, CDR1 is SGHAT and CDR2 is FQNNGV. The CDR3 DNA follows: TGTGCCAGCAGCTCCGACTGGGGACAGGGGATGGGGTACGAGCAGTACTTC. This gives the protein CASSSDWGQGMGYEQYF.

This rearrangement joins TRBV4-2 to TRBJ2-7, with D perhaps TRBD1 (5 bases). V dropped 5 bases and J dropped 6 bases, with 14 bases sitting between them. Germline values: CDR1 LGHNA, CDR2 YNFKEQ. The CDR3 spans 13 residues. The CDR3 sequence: CASSGAGLIEQYF. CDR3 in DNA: TGTGCCAGCAGCGGAGCAGGGCTCATCGAGCAGTACTTC.

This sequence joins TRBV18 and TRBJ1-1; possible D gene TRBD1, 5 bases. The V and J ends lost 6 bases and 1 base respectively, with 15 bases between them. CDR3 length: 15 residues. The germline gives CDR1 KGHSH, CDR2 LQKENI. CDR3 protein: CASSPLAGTNTEAFF. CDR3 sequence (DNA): TGTGCCAGCTCCCCGCTGGCGGGGACGAACACTGAAGCTTTCTTT. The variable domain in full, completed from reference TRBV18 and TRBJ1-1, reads NAGVMQNPRHLVRRRGQEARLRCSPMKGHSHVYWYRQLPEEGLKFMVYLQKENIIDESGMPKERFSAEFPKEGPSILRIQQVVRGDSAAYFCASSPLAGTNTEAFFGQGTRLTVV.

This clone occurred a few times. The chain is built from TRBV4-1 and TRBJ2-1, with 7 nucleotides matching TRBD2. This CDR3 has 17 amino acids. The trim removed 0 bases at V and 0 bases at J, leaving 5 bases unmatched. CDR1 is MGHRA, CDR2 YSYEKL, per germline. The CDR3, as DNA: TGCGCCAGCAGCCAAGACCCTCCGGGGGGCTCCTACAATGAGCAGTTCTTC. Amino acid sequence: CASSQDPPGGSYNEQFF.

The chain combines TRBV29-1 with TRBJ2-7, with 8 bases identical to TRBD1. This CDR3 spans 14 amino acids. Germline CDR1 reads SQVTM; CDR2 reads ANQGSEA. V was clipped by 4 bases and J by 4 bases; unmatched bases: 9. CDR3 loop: CSVGGAGGRYEQYF. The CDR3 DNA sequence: TGCAGCGTTGGAGGGGCAGGGGGCCGATACGAGCAGTACTTC.

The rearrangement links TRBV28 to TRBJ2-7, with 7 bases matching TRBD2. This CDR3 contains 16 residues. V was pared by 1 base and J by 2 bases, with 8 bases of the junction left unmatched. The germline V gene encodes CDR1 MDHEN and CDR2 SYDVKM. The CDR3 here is CASSLSGGGVPYEQYF. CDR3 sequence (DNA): TGTGCCAGCAGTTTATCTGGCGGGGGAGTTCCCTACGAGCAGTACTTC.

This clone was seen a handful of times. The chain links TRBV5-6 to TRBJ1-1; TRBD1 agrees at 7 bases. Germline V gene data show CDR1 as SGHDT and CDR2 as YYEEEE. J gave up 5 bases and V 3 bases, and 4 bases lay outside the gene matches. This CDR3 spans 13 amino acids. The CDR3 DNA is TGTGCCAGCAGCTCGGACAGGTTAACTGAAGCTTTCTTT. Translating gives CASSSDRLTEAFF. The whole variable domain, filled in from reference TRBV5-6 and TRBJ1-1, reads DAGVTQSPTHLIKTRGQQVTLRCSPKSGHDTVSWYQQALGQGPQFIFQYYEEEERQRGNFPDRFSGHQFPNYSSELNVNALLLGDSALYLCASSSDRLTEAFFGQGTRLTVV.

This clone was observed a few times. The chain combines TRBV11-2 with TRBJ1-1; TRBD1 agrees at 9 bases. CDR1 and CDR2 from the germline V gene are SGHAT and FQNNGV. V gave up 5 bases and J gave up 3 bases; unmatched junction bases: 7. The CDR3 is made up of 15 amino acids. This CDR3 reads CASSLGDRDYTEAFF. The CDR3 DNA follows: TGTGCCAGCAGCCTGGGGGACAGGGATTACACTGAAGCTTTCTTT.

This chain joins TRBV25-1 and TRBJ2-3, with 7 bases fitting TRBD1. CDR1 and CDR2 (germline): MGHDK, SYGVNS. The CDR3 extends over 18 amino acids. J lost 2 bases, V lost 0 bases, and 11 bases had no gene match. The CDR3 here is CASSEYIPRQGNTDTQYF. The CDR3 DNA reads TGTGCCAGCAGTGAATATATCCCTCGACAGGGAAACACAGATACGCAGTATTTT. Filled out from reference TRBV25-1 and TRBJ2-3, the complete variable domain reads EADIYQTPRYLVIGTGKKITLECSQTMGHDKMYWYQQDPGMELHLIHYSYGVNSTEKGDLSSESTVSRIRTEHFPLTLESARPSHTSQYLCASSEYIPRQGNTDTQYFGPGTRLTVL.

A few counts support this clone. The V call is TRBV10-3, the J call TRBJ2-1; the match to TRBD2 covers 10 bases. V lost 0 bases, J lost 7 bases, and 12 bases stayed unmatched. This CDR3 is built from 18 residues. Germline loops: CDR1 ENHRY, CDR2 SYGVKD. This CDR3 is CAISESNVRLAGVNEQFF. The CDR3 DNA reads TGTGCCATCAGTGAGTCGAACGTGCGGCTAGCGGGAGTTAATGAGCAGTTCTTC.

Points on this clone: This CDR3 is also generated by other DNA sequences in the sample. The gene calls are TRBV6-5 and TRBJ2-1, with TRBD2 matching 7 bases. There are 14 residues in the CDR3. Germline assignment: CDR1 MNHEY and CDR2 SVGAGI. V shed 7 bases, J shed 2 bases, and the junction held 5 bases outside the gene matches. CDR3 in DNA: TGTGCCAGCATGGGGGGACTACCCTACAATGAGCAGTTCTTC. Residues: CASMGGLPYNEQFF.

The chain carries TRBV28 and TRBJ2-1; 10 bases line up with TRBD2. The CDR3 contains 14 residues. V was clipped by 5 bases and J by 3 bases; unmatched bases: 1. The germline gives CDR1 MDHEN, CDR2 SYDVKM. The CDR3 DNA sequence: TGTGCCAGCAGTGCTAGCGGGGGCTACAATGAGCAGTTCTTC. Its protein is CASSASGGYNEQFF.

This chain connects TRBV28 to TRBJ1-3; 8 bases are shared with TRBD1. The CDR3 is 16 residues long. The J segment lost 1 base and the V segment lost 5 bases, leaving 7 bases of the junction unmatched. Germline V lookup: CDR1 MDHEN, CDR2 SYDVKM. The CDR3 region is CASSPSRTGSGNTIYF. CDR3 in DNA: TGTGCCAGCAGTCCCTCGAGGACAGGGTCTGGAAACACCATATATTTT.

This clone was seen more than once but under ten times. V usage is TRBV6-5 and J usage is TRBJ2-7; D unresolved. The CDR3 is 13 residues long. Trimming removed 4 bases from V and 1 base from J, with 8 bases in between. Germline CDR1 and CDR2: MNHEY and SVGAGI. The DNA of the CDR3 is TGTGCCAGCAGTTCGCCAGATTCCTACGAGCAGTACTTC. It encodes CASSSPDSYEQYF.

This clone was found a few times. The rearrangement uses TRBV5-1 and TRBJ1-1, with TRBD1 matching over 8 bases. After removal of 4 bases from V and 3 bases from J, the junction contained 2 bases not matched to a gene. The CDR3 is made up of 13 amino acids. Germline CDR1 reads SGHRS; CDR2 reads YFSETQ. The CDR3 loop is CASSIQGDTEAFF. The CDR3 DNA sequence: TGCGCCAGCAGCATACAGGGGGACACTGAAGCTTTCTTT.

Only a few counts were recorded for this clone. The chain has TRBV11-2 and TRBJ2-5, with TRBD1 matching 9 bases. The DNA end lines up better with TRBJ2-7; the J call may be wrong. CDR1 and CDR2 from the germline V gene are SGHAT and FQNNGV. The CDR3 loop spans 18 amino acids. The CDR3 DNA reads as TGTGCCAGCAGCTTAGGGGCCGGGACAGGGATAATTCCCGACGAGCAGTACTTC. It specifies CASSLGAGTGIIPDEQYF.

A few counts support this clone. The DNA of the CDR3 is TGCGCCAGCAGCCCCCAGTGGGAGGCTGAAGCTTTCTTT. It codes for CASSPQWEAEAFF. The chain recombines TRBV4-3 with TRBJ1-1; the D is unclear. The CDR3 runs to 13 residues. V was shortened by 4 bases and J by 6 bases, with 12 bases between the two germline ends. Germline values: CDR1 LGHNA, CDR2 YSLEER.

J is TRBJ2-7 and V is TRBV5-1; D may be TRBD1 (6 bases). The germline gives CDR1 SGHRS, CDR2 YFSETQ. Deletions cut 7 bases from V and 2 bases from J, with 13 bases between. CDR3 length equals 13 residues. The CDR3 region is CASHGQNTYEQYF. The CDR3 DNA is TGCGCCAGCCACGGACAGAACACCTACGAGCAGTACTTC.

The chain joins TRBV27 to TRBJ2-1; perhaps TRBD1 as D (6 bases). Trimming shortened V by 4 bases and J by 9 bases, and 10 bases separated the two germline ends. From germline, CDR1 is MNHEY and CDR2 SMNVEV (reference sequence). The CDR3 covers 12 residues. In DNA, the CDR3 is TGTGCCAGCAGTTCTACAGGGATTGAGCAGTTCTTC. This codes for CASSSTGIEQFF.

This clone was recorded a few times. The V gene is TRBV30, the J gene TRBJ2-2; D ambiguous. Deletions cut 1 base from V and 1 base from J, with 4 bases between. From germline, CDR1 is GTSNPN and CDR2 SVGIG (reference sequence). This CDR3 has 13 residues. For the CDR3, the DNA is TGTGCCTGGAGTGGAGGGAACACCGGGGAGCTGTTTTTT. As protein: CAWSGGNTGELFF.

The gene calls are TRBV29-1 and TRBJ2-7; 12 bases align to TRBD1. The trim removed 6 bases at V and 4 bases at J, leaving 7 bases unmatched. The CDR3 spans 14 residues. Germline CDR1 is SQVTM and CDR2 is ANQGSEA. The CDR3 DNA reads TGCAGCGTCGAGGGACAGGGGGCGCCTTACGAGCAGTACTTC. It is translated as CSVEGQGAPYEQYF.

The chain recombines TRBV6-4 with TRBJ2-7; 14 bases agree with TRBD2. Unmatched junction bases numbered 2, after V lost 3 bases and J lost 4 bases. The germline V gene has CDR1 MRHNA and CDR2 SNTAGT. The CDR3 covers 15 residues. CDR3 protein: CASSEGLAGAYEQYF. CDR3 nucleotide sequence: TGTGCCAGCAGTGAGGGACTAGCGGGAGCGTACGAGCAGTACTTC.